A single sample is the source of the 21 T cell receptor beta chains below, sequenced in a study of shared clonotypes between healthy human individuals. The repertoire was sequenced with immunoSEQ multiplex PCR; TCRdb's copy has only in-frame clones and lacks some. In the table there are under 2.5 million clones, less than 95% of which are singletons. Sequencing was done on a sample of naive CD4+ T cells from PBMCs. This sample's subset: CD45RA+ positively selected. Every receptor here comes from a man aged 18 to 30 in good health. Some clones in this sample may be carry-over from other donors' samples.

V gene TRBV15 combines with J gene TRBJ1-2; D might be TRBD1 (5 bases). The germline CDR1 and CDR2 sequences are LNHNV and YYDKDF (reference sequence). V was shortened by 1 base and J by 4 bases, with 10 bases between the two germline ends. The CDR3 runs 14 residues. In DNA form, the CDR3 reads TGTGCCACCAGCAGAGTGGGGGGAGTCTATGGCTACACCTTC. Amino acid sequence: CATSRVGGVYGYTF.

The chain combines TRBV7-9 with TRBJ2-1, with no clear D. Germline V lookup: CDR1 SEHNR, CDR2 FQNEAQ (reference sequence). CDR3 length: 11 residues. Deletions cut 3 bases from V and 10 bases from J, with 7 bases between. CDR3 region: CASSFSREQFF. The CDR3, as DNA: TGTGCCAGCAGCTTCAGTCGAGAGCAGTTCTTC.

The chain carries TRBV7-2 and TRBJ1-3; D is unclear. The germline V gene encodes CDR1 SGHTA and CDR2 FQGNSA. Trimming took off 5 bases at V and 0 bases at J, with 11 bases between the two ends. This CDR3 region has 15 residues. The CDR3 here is CASSQTGSSGNTIYF. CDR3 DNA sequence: TGTGCCAGCAGCCAGACCGGATCCTCTGGAAACACCATATATTTT.

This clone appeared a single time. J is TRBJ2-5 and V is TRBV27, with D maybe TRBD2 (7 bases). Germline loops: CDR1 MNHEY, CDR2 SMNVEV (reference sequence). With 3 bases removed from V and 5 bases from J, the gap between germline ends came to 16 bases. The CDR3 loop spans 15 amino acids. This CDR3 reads CASSLSRGRGETQYF. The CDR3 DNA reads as TGTGCCAGCAGTTTGTCCCGGGGGCGGGGGGAGACCCAGTACTTC.

The CDR3 region has the DNA TGTGCCAGCAGCACGGTGGGACTAGCGGGATATCGGCAGTACTTC. This gives the protein CASSTVGLAGYRQYF. The V and J genes are TRBV6-1 and TRBJ2-7, with 13 bases matching TRBD2. The CDR3 totals 15 residues. The J segment lost 9 bases and the V segment lost 6 bases, leaving 11 bases of the junction unmatched. Germline V gene sequence: CDR1 MNHNS, CDR2 SASEGT.

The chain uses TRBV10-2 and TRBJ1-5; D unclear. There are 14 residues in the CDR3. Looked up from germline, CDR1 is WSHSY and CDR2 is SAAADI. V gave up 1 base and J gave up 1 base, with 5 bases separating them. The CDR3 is CASSEFGSNQPQHF. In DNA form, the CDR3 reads TGCGCCAGCAGTGAGTTCGGCAGCAATCAGCCCCAGCATTTT.

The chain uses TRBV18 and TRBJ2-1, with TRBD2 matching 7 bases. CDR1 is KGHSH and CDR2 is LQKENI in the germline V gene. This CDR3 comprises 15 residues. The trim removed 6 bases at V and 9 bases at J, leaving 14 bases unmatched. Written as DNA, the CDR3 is TGTGCCAGCTCCCCCTCGGGAGGTTCTAAGGGTGAGCAGTTCTTC. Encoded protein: CASSPSGGSKGEQFF.

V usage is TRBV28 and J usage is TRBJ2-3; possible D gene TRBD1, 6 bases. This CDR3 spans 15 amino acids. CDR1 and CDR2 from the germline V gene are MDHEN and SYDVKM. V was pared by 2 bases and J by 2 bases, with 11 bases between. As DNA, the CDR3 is TGTGCCAGCAGTTTACTCTGGGGGCCCACAGATACGCAGTATTTT. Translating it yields CASSLLWGPTDTQYF.

The CDR3 here is CASSPQSPGTGIGYTF. The CDR3, as DNA: TGTGCCAGCTCACCCCAAAGTCCCGGGACAGGGATTGGCTACACCTTC. V gene TRBV18 combines with J gene TRBJ1-2, with 9 bases matching TRBD1. CDR1 and CDR2 (germline): KGHSH, LQKENI. Trimming at V came to 3 bases and at J to 7 bases, leaving 12 bases not matched to a gene. The CDR3 has 16 amino acids.

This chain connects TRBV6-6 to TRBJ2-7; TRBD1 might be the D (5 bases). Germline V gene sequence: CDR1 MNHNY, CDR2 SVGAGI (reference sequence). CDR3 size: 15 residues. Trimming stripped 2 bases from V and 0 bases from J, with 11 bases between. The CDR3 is CASSYPPTVSYEQYF. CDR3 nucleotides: TGTGCCAGCAGTTACCCACCGACAGTCTCCTACGAGCAGTACTTC.

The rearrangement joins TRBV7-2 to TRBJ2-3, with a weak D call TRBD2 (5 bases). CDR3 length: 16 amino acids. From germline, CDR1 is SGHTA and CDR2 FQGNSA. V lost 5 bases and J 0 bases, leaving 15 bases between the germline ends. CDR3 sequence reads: CASSRELPGSTDTQYF. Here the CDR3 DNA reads TGTGCCAGCAGCCGAGAATTGCCGGGGAGCACAGATACGCAGTATTTT.

CDR3 in amino acids: CASSLGQREKLFF. CDR3 DNA sequence: TGCGCCAGCAGCCTCGGACAGCGCGAAAAACTGTTTTTT. The J gene is TRBJ1-4, the V gene TRBV5-1; possible D gene TRBD1, 6 bases. The CDR3 has 13 residues. CDR1 and CDR2 from the germline V gene are SGHRS and YFSETQ. V lost 4 bases, J lost 8 bases, and 12 bases lay in between. The full variable domain, in which reference TRBV5-1 and TRBJ1-4 provide the parts outside the CDR3, is KAGVTQTPRYLIKTRGQQVTLSCSPISGHRSVSWYQQTPGQGLQFLFEYFSETQRNKGNFPGRFSGRQFSNSRSEMNVSTLELGDSALYLCASSLGQREKLFFGSGTQLSVL.

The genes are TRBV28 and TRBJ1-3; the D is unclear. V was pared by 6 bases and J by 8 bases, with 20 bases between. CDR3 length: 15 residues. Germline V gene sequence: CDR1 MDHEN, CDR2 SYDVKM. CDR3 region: CASSLTAQVADTIYF. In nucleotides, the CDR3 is TGTGCCAGCAGCCTCACGGCCCAGGTAGCGGACACCATATATTTT. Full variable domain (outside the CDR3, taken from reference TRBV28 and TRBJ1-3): DVKVTQSSRYLVKRTGEKVFLECVQDMDHENMFWYRQDPGLGLRLIYFSYDVKMKEKGDIPEGYSVSREKKERFSLILESASTNQTSMYLCASSLTAQVADTIYFGEGSWLTVV.

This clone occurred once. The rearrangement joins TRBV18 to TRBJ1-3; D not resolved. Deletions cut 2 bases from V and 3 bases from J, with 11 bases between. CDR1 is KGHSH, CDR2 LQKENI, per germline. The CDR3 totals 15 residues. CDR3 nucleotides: TGTGCCAGCTCACCAAGCCGCCCGGTTGGAAACACCATATATTTT. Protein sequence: CASSPSRPVGNTIYF.

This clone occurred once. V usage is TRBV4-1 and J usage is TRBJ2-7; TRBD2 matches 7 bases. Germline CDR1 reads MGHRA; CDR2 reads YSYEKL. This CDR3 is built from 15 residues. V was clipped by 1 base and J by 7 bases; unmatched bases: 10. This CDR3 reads CASSQGLAVVREQYF. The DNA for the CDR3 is TGCGCCAGCAGCCAAGGACTAGCAGTCGTGAGAGAGCAGTACTTC.

The chain's CDR3 is CASRQGNVLTF. The CDR3 coding sequence is TGTGCCAGCAGACAAGGCAACGTCCTGACTTTC. The chain carries TRBV9 and TRBJ2-6; D is unresolved. Germline V CDR1 and CDR2: SGDLS, YYNGEE. The CDR3 length is 11 residues. V was cut by 5 bases and J by 9 bases, with 6 bases left in between.

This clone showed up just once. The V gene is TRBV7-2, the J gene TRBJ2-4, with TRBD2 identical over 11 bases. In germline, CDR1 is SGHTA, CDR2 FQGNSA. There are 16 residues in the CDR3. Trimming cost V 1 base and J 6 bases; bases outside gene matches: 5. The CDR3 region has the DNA TGTGCCAGCAGCTTAGGGACTAGCGGGCCGATAAACATTCAGTACTTC. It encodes CASSLGTSGPINIQYF.

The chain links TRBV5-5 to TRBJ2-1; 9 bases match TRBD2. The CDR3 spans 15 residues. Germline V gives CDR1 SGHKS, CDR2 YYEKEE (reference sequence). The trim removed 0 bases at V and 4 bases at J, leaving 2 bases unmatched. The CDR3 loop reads CASSLALAGYNEQFF. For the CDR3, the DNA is TGTGCCAGCAGCTTGGCGCTAGCGGGATACAATGAGCAGTTCTTC.

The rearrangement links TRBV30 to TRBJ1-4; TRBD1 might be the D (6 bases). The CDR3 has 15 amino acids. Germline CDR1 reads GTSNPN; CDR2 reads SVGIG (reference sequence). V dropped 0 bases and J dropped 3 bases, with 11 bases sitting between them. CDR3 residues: CAWSVLGGANEKLFF. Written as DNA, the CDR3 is TGTGCCTGGAGTGTATTAGGGGGGGCTAATGAAAAACTGTTTTTT.

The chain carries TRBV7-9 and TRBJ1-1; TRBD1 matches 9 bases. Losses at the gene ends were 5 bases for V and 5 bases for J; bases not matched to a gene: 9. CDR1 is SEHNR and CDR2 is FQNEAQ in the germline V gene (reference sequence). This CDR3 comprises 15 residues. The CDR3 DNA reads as TGTGCCAGCAGCCCACGGACAGGGGCACGAACTGAAGCTTTCTTT. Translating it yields CASSPRTGARTEAFF.

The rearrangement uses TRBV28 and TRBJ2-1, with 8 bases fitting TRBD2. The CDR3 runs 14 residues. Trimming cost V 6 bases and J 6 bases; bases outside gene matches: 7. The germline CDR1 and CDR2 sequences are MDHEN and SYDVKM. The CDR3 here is CASSDGLATNEQFF. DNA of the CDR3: TGTGCCAGCAGCGACGGACTAGCCACCAATGAGCAGTTCTTC. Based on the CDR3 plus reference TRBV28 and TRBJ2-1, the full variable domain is DVKVTQSSRYLVKRTGEKVFLECVQDMDHENMFWYRQDPGLGLRLIYFSYDVKMKEKGDIPEGYSVSREKKERFSLILESASTNQTSMYLCASSDGLATNEQFFGPGTRLTVL.